This TCR beta chain is drawn from a study of cytomegalovirus exposure and HLA in healthy donors. Primers: 60 Vbeta forward and 13 Jbeta reverse. Only in-frame clones appear in the TCRdb table, and some are missing; sequencing was by immunoSEQ multiplex PCR. The data show about 150,000 clones, with about three quarters seen just once and 4% to 4.5% held by the top ten. This CDR3 is built from 12 residues. Trimming took 4 bases from V and 11 from J, leaving 12 bases between them. Germline V gene sequence: CDR1 MDHEN, CDR2 SYDVKM. The sequenced material came from PBMCs. This sequence joins TRBV28 and TRBJ2-1, with D possibly TRBD2 on 6 matching bases. The TCR was taken from a woman in her forties in good health and CMV-seronegative. In nucleotides, the CDR3 is TGTGCCAGCAGTTCTGAAGCGGGCAAGCAGTTCTTC. Protein sequence: CASSSEAGKQFF.